The 23 T cell receptor beta chains below all came from one sample that was sequenced in a study of T cells expressing NK-cell markers. Each CDR3 protein gets one entry in TCRdb, which reprocessed the 5' RACE reads and gives no DNA. The sample yields fewer than 400,000 distinct CDR3 sequences, of which the top ten take up roughly 5.2%. Source material: blood T cells: a sorted CD56 or NKG2C T cell subset, CD4+ or CD8+ T cells, or bulk PBMC T cells (not recorded which). The receptor set was obtained from a man aged 18-70 years in good health.

The rearrangement joins TRBV15 to TRBJ1-1; TCRdb reports TRBD1, a call that lacks DNA to check it against. The germline gives CDR1 LNHNV, CDR2 YYDKDF (reference sequence). CDR3 length: 14 amino acids. This CDR3 is CATSRGAALEGAFF.

V is TRBV12-3 or TRBV12-4 and J is TRBJ2-3; the D gene TCRdb calls, TRBD2, cannot be checked with no DNA. This CDR3 has 16 amino acids. The CDR3 here is CASSLGGTPGPDTQYF.

The chain has TRBV7-2 and TRBJ2-3; lacking DNA, the TRBD2 call made by TCRdb goes unchecked. Germline CDR1 SGHTA, CDR2 FQGNSA. CDR3 length: 15 amino acids. CDR3 loop: CASRPPGLLTDTQYF.

The rearrangement uses TRBV20-1 and TRBJ2-7; TCRdb returns TRBD1, unconfirmable since there is no DNA. This CDR3 is built from 13 residues. CDR1 is DFQATT and CDR2 is SNEGSKA in the germline V gene (reference sequence). The CDR3 loop reads CSAETGNSYEQYF.

CDR3 amino acids: CASSLPYRGLGAFF. The rearrangement joins TRBV28 to TRBJ1-1; with no DNA, the TCRdb D assignment of TRBD1 cannot be verified. CDR3 length equals 14 residues. Per germline, CDR1 MDHEN and CDR2 SYDVKM.

The chain couples TRBV12-3 or TRBV12-4 to TRBJ2-7; TCRdb reports TRBD1, a call that lacks DNA to check it against. The CDR3 is made up of 13 amino acids. The CDR3 loop is CASSTGQTSEQYF.

The chain combines TRBV4-2 with TRBJ2-6; the D gene TCRdb calls, TRBD1, cannot be checked with no DNA. The length of the CDR3 is 15 residues. Per the germline V gene, CDR1 is LGHNA and CDR2 is YNFKEQ. The CDR3 loop is CASSQARAGANVLTF.

The chain uses TRBV5-1 and TRBJ2-3; TCRdb gives TRBD1 as the D gene, but with no DNA this cannot be confirmed. Germline V gives CDR1 SGHRS, CDR2 YFSETQ. This CDR3 comprises 17 residues. Here the CDR3 reads CASSRAGLDRGQGTQYF. Full variable domain (outside the CDR3, taken from reference TRBV5-1 and TRBJ2-3): KAGVTQTPRYLIKTRGQQVTLSCSPISGHRSVSWYQQTPGQGLQFLFEYFSETQRNKGNFPGRFSGRQFSNSRSEMNVSTLELGDSALYLCASSRAGLDRGQGTQYFGPGTRLTVL.

The chain joins TRBV5-1 to TRBJ2-1; the TRBD1 assignment by TCRdb is unverifiable without DNA. Germline CDR1 reads SGHRS; CDR2 reads YFSETQ. The CDR3 has 21 residues. The CDR3 loop is CASSLDPRTADRGRGDNEQFF.

The gene calls are TRBV10-2 and TRBJ1-1. The CDR3 is 14 amino acids. Germline assignment: CDR1 WSHSY and CDR2 SAAADI. This CDR3 is CASSPAWGGGEAFF.

The chain links TRBV7-8 to TRBJ2-1; TCRdb picks TRBD1, but there is no DNA to check that call. CDR1 is SGHVS and CDR2 is FQNEAQ in the germline V gene. The CDR3 length is 18 residues. The CDR3 protein is CASSLARGGMRTTREQFF.

V gene TRBV5-1 combines with J gene TRBJ2-7. Per germline, CDR1 SGHRS and CDR2 YFSETQ. The CDR3 contains 14 residues. The CDR3 sequence is CASSPIGRIYEQYF.

This chain joins TRBV21-1 and TRBJ1-3; TCRdb lists TRBD1, though no DNA is available to test this call. TRBV21-1 is deemed a pseudogene. The CDR3 is 18 residues long. The CDR3 sequence is CASSKGSGRIISGNTIYF.

The chain combines TRBV6-1 with TRBJ1-1; there is no DNA to check the TCRdb D call of TRBD1. From germline, CDR1 is MNHNS and CDR2 SASEGT. The CDR3 has 13 residues. CDR3 sequence: CASSMTPGAEAFF.

J is TRBJ2-3 and V is TRBV7-2; TCRdb's D call of TRBD1 is untestable without DNA. CDR1 is SGHTA and CDR2 is FQGNSA in the germline V gene. This CDR3 comprises 17 residues. The CDR3 sequence: CASSSEGAGGLSDTQYF. The full variable domain, with the rest looked up from reference TRBV7-2 and TRBJ2-3, is GAGVSQSPSNKVTEKGKDVELRCDPISGHTALYWYRQSLGQGLEFLIYFQGNSAPDKSGLPSDRFSAERTGGSVSTLTIQRTQQEDSAVYLCASSSEGAGGLSDTQYFGPGTRLTVL.

This chain joins TRBV7-2 and TRBJ2-1; the TCRdb D gene call, TRBD2, has no DNA to confirm it. The CDR3 runs 16 residues. Germline assignment: CDR1 SGHTA and CDR2 FQGNSA. CDR3: CASSSFAGGGANEQFF.

The chain uses TRBV12-5 and TRBJ2-1; as DNA is missing, the TRBD1 call by TCRdb cannot be tested. Germline CDR1 and CDR2: LGHNT and FRNRAP. This CDR3 spans 15 amino acids. CDR3 protein: CASGPPRTANNEQFF.

The rearrangement links TRBV20-1 to TRBJ2-1; TCRdb designates TRBD1, a call that cannot be tested without DNA. This CDR3 has 16 residues. The germline CDR1 and CDR2 sequences are DFQATT and SNEGSKA (reference sequence). This CDR3 is CSARGQGRNSYNEQFF.

The rearrangement joins TRBV12-3 or TRBV12-4 to TRBJ2-1; the TCRdb call, TRBD1, lacks DNA for checking. There are 15 residues in the CDR3. The chain's CDR3 is CASTVGWGVDNEQFF.

V and J are TRBV6-2 or TRBV6-3 and TRBJ2-2; TCRdb indicates TRBD1, and absent DNA this call remains unverified. Germline V gene data show CDR1 as MNHEY and CDR2 as SVGEGT. There are 13 residues in the CDR3. CDR3 sequence reads: CASNTDPPGELFF.

The chain links TRBV7-7 to TRBJ2-3; as DNA is missing, the TRBD2 call by TCRdb cannot be tested. Germline CDR1 SSHAT, CDR2 FNYEAQ (reference sequence). The CDR3 totals 15 residues. The CDR3 sequence: CASSSGLAVTDTQYF.

V is TRBV9 and J is TRBJ2-7; TCRdb reports TRBD1, a call that lacks DNA to check it against. The CDR3 runs 16 residues. Germline CDR1 and CDR2: SGDLS and YYNGEE. Here the CDR3 reads CASSVGKTPRSYEQYF.

The chain links TRBV9 to TRBJ1-1. In germline, CDR1 is SGDLS, CDR2 YYNGEE. The CDR3 is 15 residues long. This CDR3 is CASSVVRQGGTEAFF.